This record concerns one TCR beta chain sequence. What it binds is unknown. This entry belongs to a study of cytomegalovirus exposure and HLA in healthy donors. Study details: In a later analysis, it was reported that the roughly 120 validation repertoires had been produced on the same platform as the 500 to 750 repertoires belonging to the first cohort.

The data were produced by immunoSEQ multiplex PCR, yet TCRdb's version contains in-frame clones alone and is incomplete. In the table there are some 110,000 clones, approximately 91% of which are singletons. The donors were members of the approximately 120-subject validation cohort (separate from the roughly 670-subject first cohort). The CDR3 spans 13 residues. CDR1 and CDR2 (germline): SGHRS, YFSETQ. Deletions cut 1 base from V and 4 bases from J, with 9 bases between. Points from the study as a whole: The study put under 200 TCR beta chains on its list as cytomegalovirus-associated. Most TCRs appeared rarely, but some public TCRs recurred in many donors.

This sequence originates from a man younger than 30 in good health and CMV-seropositive. The chain combines TRBV5-1 with TRBJ2-7; no firm D call. The sequenced material came from PBMCs. CDR3 in DNA: TGCGCCAGCAGCTTGTATGCGGAATACGAGCAGTACTTC. Its translation: CASSLYAEYEQYF.